This T cell receptor beta chain appears in the sequencing data of a study of blood T cell repertoires in COVID-19. Study-wide context: There were acute and convalescent COVID-19 samples, and they came from the United States, Italy and Spain.

The J segment lost 8 bases and the V segment lost 0 bases, leaving 5 bases of the junction unmatched. This CDR3 has 14 residues. Germline CDR1 and CDR2: SGHRS and YFSETQ. Participant age was 18 to 89 years, and participants resided in about 25 US areas. Cohort 3 recovery required two negative PCRs, clearance, or symptom resolution. In the original processing: Estimated nucleated cell counts came from reference gene primer amplification. TCRdb's table, derived via immunoSEQ multiplex PCR, lists solely in-frame clones and lacks some. V and J calls and clone size are as listed in that table; D and trimming were resolved from the DNA. The table has around 300,000 clones, approximately 90% seen once.

Sequencing used PBMCs or T cells enriched from blood (not recorded which). This TCR was sampled from a woman aged 18 to 35 who had recovered from COVID-19. The gene calls are TRBV5-1 and TRBJ1-3, with 7 bases that match TRBD1. The CDR3 region has the DNA TGCGCCAGCAGCTTGGGCGACCAGGGGGACACCATATATTTT. Protein: CASSLGDQGDTIYF.